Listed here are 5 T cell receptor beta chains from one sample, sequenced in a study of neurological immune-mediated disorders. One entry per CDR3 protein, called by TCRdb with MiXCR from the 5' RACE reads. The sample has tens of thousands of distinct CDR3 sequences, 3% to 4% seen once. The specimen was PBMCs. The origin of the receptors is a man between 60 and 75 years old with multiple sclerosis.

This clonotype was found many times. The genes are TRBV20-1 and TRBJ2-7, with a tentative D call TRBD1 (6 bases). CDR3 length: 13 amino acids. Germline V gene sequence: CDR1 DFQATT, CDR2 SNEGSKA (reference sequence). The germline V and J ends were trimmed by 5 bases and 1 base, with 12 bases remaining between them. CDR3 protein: CSAAGTGSYEQYF. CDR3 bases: TGCAGTGCTGCCGGTACAGGGTCCTACGAGCAGTACTTC.

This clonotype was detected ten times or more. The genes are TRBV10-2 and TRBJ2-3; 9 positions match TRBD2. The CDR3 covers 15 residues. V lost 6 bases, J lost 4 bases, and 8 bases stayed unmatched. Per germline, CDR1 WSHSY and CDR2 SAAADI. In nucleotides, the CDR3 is TGCGCCAGCAGCTATAGCGAGCGGGGGGCAGATACGCAGTATTTT. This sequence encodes CASSYSERGADTQYF.

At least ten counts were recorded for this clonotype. The CDR3 protein is CAISRFGQETQYF. In DNA, the CDR3 is TGTGCCATCAGTAGATTCGGGCAAGAGACCCAGTACTTC. V is TRBV10-3 and J is TRBJ2-5; no clear D. CDR1 is ENHRY, CDR2 SYGVKD, per germline. Trimming shortened V by 5 bases and J by 2 bases, and 9 bases separated the two germline ends. The CDR3 has 13 amino acids.

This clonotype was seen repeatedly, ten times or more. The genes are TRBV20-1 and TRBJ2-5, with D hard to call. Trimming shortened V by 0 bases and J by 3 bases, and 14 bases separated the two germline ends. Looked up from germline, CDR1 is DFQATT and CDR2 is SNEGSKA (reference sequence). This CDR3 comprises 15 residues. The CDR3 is CSARDLMVPEETQYF. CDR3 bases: TGCAGTGCTAGAGATCTGATGGTCCCCGAAGAGACCCAGTACTTC.

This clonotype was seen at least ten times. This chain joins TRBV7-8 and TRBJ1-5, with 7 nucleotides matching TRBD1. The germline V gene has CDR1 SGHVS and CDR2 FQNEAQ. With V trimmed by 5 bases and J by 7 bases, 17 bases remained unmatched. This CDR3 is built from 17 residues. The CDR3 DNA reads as TGTGCCAGCAGCCCTAGTATGGGACAGCCTCTTATCCAGCCCCAGCATTTT. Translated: CASSPSMGQPLIQPQHF.